Sequencing of this T cell receptor (beta chain) was carried out in a study of T cells after yellow fever vaccination. Trimming at V came to 7 bases and at J to 12 bases, leaving 7 bases not matched to a gene. The V gene's germline CDR1 is KGHDR and CDR2 SFDVKD. This CDR3 comprises 12 residues. From the 5' RACE reads, TCRdb called clonotypes with MiXCR, one entry per CDR3 protein. The sample yields hundreds of thousands of distinct CDR3 sequences, approximately 13% seen once. The specimen comprised PBMCs, sampled on the day of the yellow fever booster vaccination. The genes are TRBV24-1 and TRBJ2-1; 8 bases fit TRBD1. The clonotype originates from a man aged 25 to 40 who received the YFV17D yellow fever vaccine. CDR3 residues: CATSPGGVGQFF. In DNA, the CDR3 is TGTGCCACCAGCCCAGGGGGCGTTGGGCAGTTCTTC.